This T cell receptor (beta chain) was profiled in a study of early stage breast cancer tumors. V lost 5 bases to trimming and J lost 3 bases, with 20 bases between them. Germline lookup yields CDR1 SGHDT and CDR2 YYEEEE. This CDR3 spans 16 amino acids. Measured with immunoSEQ multiplex PCR; TCRdb has only the in-frame clones, and not every one. Altogether about 69,000 clones are present, approximately 84% being singletons, with the ten largest covering approximately 4.8%. J is TRBJ2-5 and V is TRBV5-6; tentative D call: TRBD1 (6 bases). Sequencing was done on a sample of blood. The clonotype originates from a person aged 40-50 years with breast cancer. The CDR3 spells CASRLGNRVAKETQYF. The DNA of the CDR3 is TGTGCCAGCAGACTTGGGAACAGGGTGGCCAAAGAGACCCAGTACTTC.